This T cell receptor (beta chain) was obtained from a study of cytomegalovirus exposure and HLA in healthy donors. Germline loops: CDR1 MNHEY, CDR2 SMNVEV (reference sequence). This CDR3 contains 15 residues. Trimming removed 3 bases from V and 0 bases from J, with 11 bases in between. PCR employed 60 Vbeta and 13 Jbeta primers. Data came from immunoSEQ multiplex PCR; TCRdb stores just in-frame clones and leaves some out. The table lists approximately 79,000 clones, 60% to 80% of them singletons. Comments on this clone: Its target is unknown.

Study-level points and caveats: TCR beta V- and J-gene trimming, according to a later analysis, was linked to a missense DCLRE1C variant. Reports state that TCR beta sequences accurately predicted most subjects' HLA-A and HLA-B alleles.

The source material was PBMCs. The rearrangement links TRBV27 to TRBJ1-1; D might be TRBD1 (6 bases). The sequence was collected from a boy under 18 in good health and CMV-seronegative. CDR3 sequence reads: CASSFGDRMNTEAFF. The DNA of the CDR3 is TGTGCCAGCAGTTTTGGAGACAGGATGAACACTGAAGCTTTCTTT.